A selection of T cell receptor beta chains follows, all from one sample in a study of shared clonotypes between healthy human individuals. Sequenced by immunoSEQ multiplex PCR; TCRdb stores in-frame clones only, minus some. Among hundreds of thousands of clones listed, approximately 96% were seen once. Sequencing was carried out using memory CD8+ T cells sorted from blood. Receptors originate from a man aged 30 to 45 in good health. Each CDR3 is given with its conserved first and last residue. Fields, in order: V gene, D gene, J gene, clone size, CDR3 DNA, CDR3 protein. D genes are given only for firm matches. Clone size is shown for a subset of rows, as once, few, many or a class of expanded clone.

V gene: TRBV19; D gene: TRBD2; J gene: TRBJ2-1; clone size: -; CDR3 DNA: TGTGCCAGTAGTATAGGTGGTAGCGGGAGTTTTGAGCAGTTCTTC; CDR3 protein: CASSIGGSGSFEQFF
V gene: TRBV19; D gene: -; J gene: TRBJ1-2; clone size: -; CDR3 DNA: TGTGCCAGTAGTATAAAGTCCAGGCCCTATGGCTACACCTTC; CDR3 protein: CASSIKSRPYGYTF
V gene: TRBV19; D gene: -; J gene: TRBJ1-2; clone size: -; CDR3 DNA: TGTGCCAGTAGTATAAAGTTGGTTGGGACGGTAAACTATGGCTACACCTTC; CDR3 protein: CASSIKLVGTVNYGYTF
V gene: TRBV18; D gene: TRBD1; J gene: TRBJ1-3; clone size: -; CDR3 DNA: TGTGCCAGCTCACCATGGGACAGAATCTCTGGAAACACCATATATTTT; CDR3 protein: CASSPWDRISGNTIYF
V gene: TRBV28; D gene: -; J gene: TRBJ2-7; clone size: -; CDR3 DNA: TGTGCCAGCAGTTTTGGGGTGGGAGGACAGGAAGACGCCTACGAGCAGTACTTC; CDR3 protein: CASSFGVGGQEDAYEQYF
V gene: TRBV28; D gene: -; J gene: TRBJ1-1; clone size: -; CDR3 DNA: TGTGCCAGCAGTTTACGGGAACGGACTGAAGCTTTCTTT; CDR3 protein: CASSLRERTEAFF
V gene: TRBV11-3; D gene: TRBD2; J gene: TRBJ2-3; clone size: -; CDR3 DNA: TGTGCCAGCAGCCCAGGGACTAGCGGCACAGATACGCAGTATTTT; CDR3 protein: CASSPGTSGTDTQYF
V gene: TRBV28; D gene: -; J gene: TRBJ1-2; clone size: -; CDR3 DNA: TGTGCCAGCAGTTATGGGACTAACTATGGCTACACCTTC; CDR3 protein: CASSYGTNYGYTF
V gene: TRBV7-2; D gene: TRBD1; J gene: TRBJ2-7; clone size: -; CDR3 DNA: TGTGCCAGCAGCGCCCGGGACAGGGGGTTCTACGAGCAGTACTTC; CDR3 protein: CASSARDRGFYEQYF
V gene: TRBV2; D gene: -; J gene: TRBJ2-1; clone size: -; CDR3 DNA: TGTGCCAGCAAGCCGGGGGCTAGGGATGAGCAGTTCTTC; CDR3 protein: CASKPGARDEQFF
V gene: TRBV4-1; D gene: -; J gene: TRBJ1-1; clone size: -; CDR3 DNA: TGCGCCAGCAGCCAAGAACACCAAGGGGGATCCACTGAAGCTTTCTTT; CDR3 protein: CASSQEHQGGSTEAFF
V gene: TRBV20-1; D gene: -; J gene: TRBJ2-5; clone size: -; CDR3 DNA: TGCAGTGCTAGTAAAGCGACCCAGTACTTC; CDR3 protein: CSASKATQYF
V gene: TRBV7-2; D gene: TRBD2; J gene: TRBJ2-7; clone size: -; CDR3 DNA: TGTGCCAGCAGCTTAGTCCCTAGCGGGGCCTACGAGCAGTACTTC; CDR3 protein: CASSLVPSGAYEQYF
V gene: TRBV28; D gene: TRBD1; J gene: TRBJ2-7; clone size: -; CDR3 DNA: TGTGCCAGGGCAGGGGGCTACGAGCAGTACTTC; CDR3 protein: CARAGGYEQYF
V gene: TRBV30; D gene: TRBD2; J gene: TRBJ2-7; clone size: -; CDR3 DNA: TGTGCCTGGAGTGTACGCGCGGGAGGGCCCGACGAGCAGTACTTC; CDR3 protein: CAWSVRAGGPDEQYF
V gene: TRBV4-1; D gene: -; J gene: TRBJ2-1; clone size: -; CDR3 DNA: TGCGCCAGCAGCCCCACCACTAGCTACACTTACAATGAGCAGTTCTTC; CDR3 protein: CASSPTTSYTYNEQFF
V gene: TRBV19; D gene: -; J gene: TRBJ2-3; clone size: -; CDR3 DNA: TGTGCCAGTAGTAGGAGGCGGAACACAGATACGCAGTATTTT; CDR3 protein: CASSRRRNTDTQYF
V gene: TRBV6-5; D gene: -; J gene: TRBJ2-7; clone size: -; CDR3 DNA: TGTGCCAGCAGTAAGGGGGTCTATTCCTACGAGCAGTACTTC; CDR3 protein: CASSKGVYSYEQYF
V gene: TRBV27; D gene: TRBD2; J gene: TRBJ2-1; clone size: -; CDR3 DNA: TGTGCCAGCAGTTTAAGGACTAGCGGGAGCGATGAGCAGTTCTTC; CDR3 protein: CASSLRTSGSDEQFF
V gene: TRBV15; D gene: -; J gene: TRBJ2-4; clone size: -; CDR3 DNA: TGTGCCACCAGCAGGGACAAAAAAAACATTCAGTACTTC; CDR3 protein: CATSRDKKNIQYF
V gene: TRBV6-5; D gene: TRBD2; J gene: TRBJ2-4; clone size: -; CDR3 DNA: TGTGCCAGCAGAATAGCGGGAGGGCCCAAAAACATTCAGTACTTC; CDR3 protein: CASRIAGGPKNIQYF
V gene: TRBV25-1; D gene: TRBD1; J gene: TRBJ2-1; clone size: once; CDR3 DNA: TGTGCCAGCAGTGAATCTCCCGGGACAGGGTACTACAATGAGCAGTTCTTC; CDR3 protein: CASSESPGTGYYNEQFF
V gene: TRBV20-1; D gene: TRBD1; J gene: TRBJ2-7; clone size: -; CDR3 DNA: TGCAGTGCTACCACAGGGGGAGAGCAGTACTTC; CDR3 protein: CSATTGGEQYF
V gene: TRBV15; D gene: TRBD1; J gene: TRBJ1-4; clone size: -; CDR3 DNA: TGTGCCACCAGCAGAGACCAGGGGGGCGTGAATGCTAATGAAAAACTGTTTTTT; CDR3 protein: CATSRDQGGVNANEKLFF
V gene: TRBV7-2; D gene: TRBD2; J gene: TRBJ2-7; clone size: -; CDR3 DNA: TGTGCCAGCAGCTTAGTAGGGGGAACTAGCGGGGTAACCTACGAGCAGTACTTC; CDR3 protein: CASSLVGGTSGVTYEQYF
V gene: TRBV4-1; D gene: -; J gene: TRBJ2-2; clone size: -; CDR3 DNA: TGCGCCAGCAGCCAAGACCTCGGACTCAACACCGGGGAGCTGTTTTTT; CDR3 protein: CASSQDLGLNTGELFF
V gene: TRBV5-6; D gene: TRBD2; J gene: TRBJ2-5; clone size: -; CDR3 DNA: TGTGCCAGCAGCTTGGCACCGGGGGGGCGGTCAGAGACCCAGTACTTC; CDR3 protein: CASSLAPGGRSETQYF
V gene: TRBV5-3; D gene: -; J gene: TRBJ2-1; clone size: -; CDR3 DNA: TGTGCCAGAAGCTTGGCCGTAAGTCGGGTGGGGGAATTGGTCGATGAGCAGTTCTTC; CDR3 protein: CARSLAVSRVGELVDEQFF
V gene: TRBV19; D gene: -; J gene: TRBJ2-3; clone size: -; CDR3 DNA: TGTGCCAGTACGCGAAACCCACTTGTAGATACGCAGTATTTT; CDR3 protein: CASTRNPLVDTQYF
V gene: TRBV10-1; D gene: -; J gene: TRBJ2-3; clone size: -; CDR3 DNA: TGCGCCAGCAGTGAGTTTTGGGGTACAGATACGCAGTATTTT; CDR3 protein: CASSEFWGTDTQYF
V gene: TRBV5-1; D gene: -; J gene: TRBJ2-1; clone size: -; CDR3 DNA: TGCGCCGTTCACAATGAGCAGTTCTTC; CDR3 protein: CAVHNEQFF
V gene: TRBV6-5; D gene: TRBD2; J gene: TRBJ2-1; clone size: -; CDR3 DNA: TGTGCCAGCAGTTATTTCGGCGGGAGCTCCTACAATGAGCAGTTCTTC; CDR3 protein: CASSYFGGSSYNEQFF
V gene: TRBV29-1; D gene: TRBD1; J gene: TRBJ2-3; clone size: -; CDR3 DNA: TGCAGCTCTTCAGGGGGCCCAACAGATACGCAGTATTTT; CDR3 protein: CSSSGGPTDTQYF
V gene: TRBV10-2; D gene: TRBD2; J gene: TRBJ2-7; clone size: -; CDR3 DNA: TGCGCCAGCGTATTAGGACTAGCGGGAGTTCGACGAAACGAGCAGTACTTC; CDR3 protein: CASVLGLAGVRRNEQYF
V gene: TRBV2; D gene: -; J gene: TRBJ1-2; clone size: -; CDR3 DNA: TGTGCCAGCAGTGAAACCCCTGTAGGCTACACCTTC; CDR3 protein: CASSETPVGYTF
V gene: TRBV9; D gene: -; J gene: TRBJ1-3; clone size: -; CDR3 DNA: TGTGCCAGCAGCGTTACTCCAGGGAGTGGAAACACCATATATTTT; CDR3 protein: CASSVTPGSGNTIYF
V gene: TRBV27; D gene: TRBD1; J gene: TRBJ2-2; clone size: -; CDR3 DNA: TGTGCCAGCAGTACCTTGAGGACAGGGGGCTTACCCGGGGAGCTGTTTTTT; CDR3 protein: CASSTLRTGGLPGELFF
V gene: TRBV30; D gene: TRBD1; J gene: TRBJ2-7; clone size: -; CDR3 DNA: TGTGCCTGGACTGAGGACAGGGGAAACGAGCAGTACTTC; CDR3 protein: CAWTEDRGNEQYF
V gene: TRBV7-9; D gene: TRBD2; J gene: TRBJ2-3; clone size: -; CDR3 DNA: TGTGCCAGCAGCTTAACTAGCGGGAGATGGGCAGATACGCAGTATTTT; CDR3 protein: CASSLTSGRWADTQYF
V gene: TRBV2; D gene: -; J gene: TRBJ2-7; clone size: -; CDR3 DNA: TGTGCCAGCAGTGGTAGGTCCCAGTTCTACGAGCAGTACTTC; CDR3 protein: CASSGRSQFYEQYF
V gene: TRBV28; D gene: -; J gene: TRBJ1-5; clone size: -; CDR3 DNA: TGTGCCAGCAGTTTAGAGGGACGGAGCAATCAGCCCCAGCATTTT; CDR3 protein: CASSLEGRSNQPQHF
V gene: TRBV21-1; D gene: -; J gene: TRBJ2-7; clone size: -; CDR3 DNA: TGTGCCAGCAGCAAGACCCAGTTTGTAGTTCCCTACGAGCAGTACTTC; CDR3 protein: CASSKTQFVVPYEQYF
V gene: TRBV29-1; D gene: TRBD1; J gene: TRBJ1-5; clone size: -; CDR3 DNA: TGCAGCGTTCTGACAGGGGTCCCTTACTGTGATCAGCCCCAGCATTTT; CDR3 protein: CSVLTGVPYCDQPQHF
V gene: TRBV7-9; D gene: -; J gene: TRBJ2-5; clone size: -; CDR3 DNA: TGTGCCAGCAGCTTTTTTGGAGCTGACCAAGAGACCCAGTACTTC; CDR3 protein: CASSFFGADQETQYF
V gene: TRBV5-1; D gene: -; J gene: TRBJ2-1; clone size: -; CDR3 DNA: TGCGCCAGCCGGATCAAGCCACATGAGCAGTTCTTC; CDR3 protein: CASRIKPHEQFF
V gene: TRBV7-9; D gene: TRBD2; J gene: TRBJ2-1; clone size: -; CDR3 DNA: TGTGCCAGCAGTTCTAGCGGGAGGGCCGGAGAGCAGTTCTTC; CDR3 protein: CASSSSGRAGEQFF
V gene: TRBV11-2; D gene: -; J gene: TRBJ2-7; clone size: -; CDR3 DNA: TGTGCCAGCAGCTCCGTCAGCCTCTCCTACGAGCAGTACTTC; CDR3 protein: CASSSVSLSYEQYF
V gene: TRBV6-1; D gene: -; J gene: TRBJ2-3; clone size: -; CDR3 DNA: TGTGCCAGCAGTAATAAGGGCCAACCAGATACGCAGTATTTT; CDR3 protein: CASSNKGQPDTQYF
V gene: TRBV5-1; D gene: TRBD2; J gene: TRBJ2-1; clone size: -; CDR3 DNA: TGCGCCAGCAGAGGCGGGAGTTTAGACAATGAGCAGTTCTTC; CDR3 protein: CASRGGSLDNEQFF
V gene: TRBV19; D gene: TRBD2; J gene: TRBJ2-5; clone size: -; CDR3 DNA: TGTGCCAGTAGTTCCGGGACTATTAAAGAGACCCAGTACTTC; CDR3 protein: CASSSGTIKETQYF
V gene: TRBV2; D gene: -; J gene: TRBJ2-7; clone size: -; CDR3 DNA: TGTGCCAGCACAGCAAGAAGGGGAGACGAGCAGTACTTC; CDR3 protein: CASTARRGDEQYF
V gene: TRBV4-1; D gene: TRBD1; J gene: TRBJ2-7; clone size: -; CDR3 DNA: TGCGCCAGCAGTCGGGACAGGGTAACCTACGAGCAGTACTTC; CDR3 protein: CASSRDRVTYEQYF
V gene: TRBV5-1; D gene: TRBD2; J gene: TRBJ2-7; clone size: -; CDR3 DNA: TGCGCCAGCAGCCCGGGACTAGCGGCCTACGAGCAGTACTTC; CDR3 protein: CASSPGLAAYEQYF
V gene: TRBV19; D gene: -; J gene: TRBJ1-5; clone size: -; CDR3 DNA: TGTGCCAGTAGTATAGATCGTCTGACGGGAAGACCCCAGCATTTT; CDR3 protein: CASSIDRLTGRPQHF
V gene: TRBV6-1; D gene: -; J gene: TRBJ2-1; clone size: once; CDR3 DNA: TGTGCCAGCAGTGAGGGCCAATCTACAGCCTCCTACAATGAGCAGTTCTTC; CDR3 protein: CASSEGQSTASYNEQFF
V gene: TRBV28; D gene: TRBD2; J gene: TRBJ2-2; clone size: once; CDR3 DNA: TGTGCCAGCACTAGCGGGAGCACCGGGGAGCTGTTTTTT; CDR3 protein: CASTSGSTGELFF
V gene: TRBV5-5; D gene: -; J gene: TRBJ2-1; clone size: -; CDR3 DNA: TGTGCCAGCAGCTTGTTCAGAGGCAATGAGCAGTTCTTC; CDR3 protein: CASSLFRGNEQFF
V gene: TRBV5-1; D gene: -; J gene: TRBJ2-3; clone size: -; CDR3 DNA: TGCGCCAGCAGCTTATCCCGGGACATAAGCACAGATACGCAGTATTTT; CDR3 protein: CASSLSRDISTDTQYF
V gene: TRBV18; D gene: -; J gene: TRBJ2-5; clone size: -; CDR3 DNA: TGTGCCAGCTCACCATTCCGTCGGGGTGGGGAGACCCAGTACTTC; CDR3 protein: CASSPFRRGGETQYF